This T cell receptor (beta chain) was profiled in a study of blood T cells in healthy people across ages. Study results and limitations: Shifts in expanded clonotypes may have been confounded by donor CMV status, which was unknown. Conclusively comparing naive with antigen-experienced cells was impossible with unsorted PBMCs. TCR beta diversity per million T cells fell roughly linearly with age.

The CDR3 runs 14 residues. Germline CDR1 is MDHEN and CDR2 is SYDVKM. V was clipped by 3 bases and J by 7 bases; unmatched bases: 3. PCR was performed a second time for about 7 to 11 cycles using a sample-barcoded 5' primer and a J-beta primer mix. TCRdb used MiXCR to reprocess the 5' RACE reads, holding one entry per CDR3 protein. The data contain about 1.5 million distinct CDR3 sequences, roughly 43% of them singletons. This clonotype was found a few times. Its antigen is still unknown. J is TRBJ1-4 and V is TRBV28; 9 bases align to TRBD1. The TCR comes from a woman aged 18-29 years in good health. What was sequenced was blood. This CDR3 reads CASSFLTGGEKLFF. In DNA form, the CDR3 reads TGTGCCAGCAGTTTCCTGACAGGGGGTGAAAAACTGTTTTTT.